These 11 T cell receptor beta chains were all obtained from the same sample, sequenced in a study of blood T cell repertoires in COVID-19. Repertoires were generated with immunoSEQ multiplex PCR, while TCRdb's copy carries only in-frame clones and drops some. The sample lists fewer than 45,000 clones, approximately 80% occurring once. The material sequenced was peripheral blood. Receptors were obtained from a human donor in a cohort sampled during active COVID-19.

The genes are TRBV3-1 (or the pseudogene TRBV3-2) and TRBJ2-1; 7 bases fit TRBD2. V trimming: 0 bases; J trimming: 3 bases; junction bases outside the gene matches: 11. This CDR3 has 18 residues. Germline lookup yields CDR1 LGHDT and CDR2 YNNKEL (reference sequence). CDR3 in DNA: TGTGCCAGCAGCCAAGATCAGTCTAGCGGAAGACACTACAATGAGCAGTTCTTC. It is translated as CASSQDQSSGRHYNEQFF.

This rearrangement joins TRBV28 to TRBJ2-1; D is undetermined. The CDR3 has 15 residues. V lost 2 bases and J lost 3, with 11 bases in between. CDR1 is MDHEN and CDR2 is SYDVKM in the germline V gene. In DNA, the CDR3 is TGTGCCAGCAGTTTAGGCTCGGCAGGCTACAATGAGCAGTTCTTC. As protein: CASSLGSAGYNEQFF.

The V gene is TRBV29-1, the J gene TRBJ2-4; 9 nucleotides align to TRBD1. Germline V gene data show CDR1 as SQVTM and CDR2 as ANQGSEA. J lost 3 bases, V lost 3 bases, and 6 bases had no gene match. The length of the CDR3 is 15 residues. CDR3 sequence (DNA): TGCAGCGTTGAGCCGGGACAGGGAGGCAAAAACATTCAGTACTTC. As protein: CSVEPGQGGKNIQYF.

V gene TRBV19 combines with J gene TRBJ2-7; TRBD1 is a possible D gene (6 bases). Germline V gene lookup returns CDR1 LNHDA and CDR2 SQIVND (reference sequence). The V gene lost 5 bases and the J gene lost 0 bases, with 11 bases spanning the gap. This CDR3 region has 14 residues. The CDR3 DNA reads TGTGCCAGTAGTGGGACACTGAACTCCTACGAGCAGTACTTC. Its translation: CASSGTLNSYEQYF. The full variable domain, in which reference TRBV19 and TRBJ2-7 provide the parts outside the CDR3, is DGGITQSPKYLFRKEGQNVTLSCEQNLNHDAMYWYRQDPGQGLRLIYYSQIVNDFQKGDIAEGYSVSREKKESFPLTVTSAQKNPTAFYLCASSGTLNSYEQYFGPGTRLTVT.

This clone was counted a few times. The V call is TRBV28, the J call TRBJ2-2; TRBD1 might be the D (6 bases). CDR1 MDHEN and CDR2 SYDVKM come from the germline V gene. This CDR3 spans 16 amino acids. Trimming shortened V by 5 bases and J by 4 bases, and 17 bases separated the two germline ends. The chain's CDR3 is CASSPFYRASTGELFF. The CDR3 region has the DNA TGTGCCAGCAGTCCCTTCTACAGGGCTTCCACCGGGGAGCTGTTTTTT.

The rearrangement uses TRBV7-2 and TRBJ2-2; 7 bases align to TRBD2. With 0 bases clipped from V and 0 bases from J, the junction kept 1 base outside the gene matches. This CDR3 spans 16 amino acids. CDR1 SGHTA and CDR2 FQGNSA come from the germline V gene. The CDR3 DNA sequence: TGTGCCAGCAGCTTAGCGGGAGGGCCGAACACCGGGGAGCTGTTTTTT. Translating gives CASSLAGGPNTGELFF.

V usage is TRBV11-1 and J usage is TRBJ2-7, with 8 nucleotides matching TRBD2. The germline gives CDR1 SGHAT, CDR2 FQDESV (reference sequence). J was trimmed by 5 bases and V by 5 bases; bases with no gene match: 8. This CDR3 is 14 amino acids long. Written as DNA, the CDR3 is TGTGCCAGCAGCGCAACTAGCGGCGTCAACGAGCAGTACTTC. It encodes CASSATSGVNEQYF.

The chain employs TRBV5-1 and TRBJ2-7, with 7 nucleotides matching TRBD1. The V gene end was trimmed by 2 bases and the J gene end by 0 bases; junction bases not matched to a gene: 8. CDR1 is SGHRS and CDR2 is YFSETQ in the germline V gene. The CDR3 contains 16 residues. The CDR3 is CASSLRDSDSSYEQYF. For the CDR3, the DNA is TGCGCCAGCAGCTTAAGGGACAGCGATAGCTCCTACGAGCAGTACTTC.

The chain couples TRBV4-1 to TRBJ2-1, with a weak D call TRBD2 (6 bases). V gave up 5 bases and J gave up 0 bases, with 11 bases separating them. Germline V gene data show CDR1 as MGHRA and CDR2 as YSYEKL. This CDR3 is 15 amino acids long. CDR3 amino acids: CASSSGTPSYNEQFF. The CDR3 DNA follows: TGCGCCAGCAGCTCCGGGACTCCCTCCTACAATGAGCAGTTCTTC.

The CDR3 reads CASSLTRVSGELFF. The CDR3 DNA sequence: TGTGCCAGCAGCCTGACCAGGGTATCCGGGGAGCTGTTTTTT. The chain uses TRBV3-1 (or the pseudogene TRBV3-2) and TRBJ2-2; a possible D gene is TRBD1 (5 bases). V lost 4 bases to trimming and J lost 6 bases, with 12 bases between them. This CDR3 contains 14 residues. The germline V gene encodes CDR1 LGHDT and CDR2 YNNKEL (reference sequence).

The CDR3 sequence is CASSLEGGDTEAFF. As DNA, the CDR3 is TGTGCCAGCAGCTTGGAAGGGGGGGACACTGAAGCTTTCTTT. The chain combines TRBV5-8 with TRBJ1-1, with D possibly being TRBD1 (6 bases). With 0 bases removed from V and 3 bases from J, the gap between germline ends came to 9 bases. Germline CDR1 SGHTS, CDR2 YDEGEE. The CDR3 loop spans 14 amino acids.